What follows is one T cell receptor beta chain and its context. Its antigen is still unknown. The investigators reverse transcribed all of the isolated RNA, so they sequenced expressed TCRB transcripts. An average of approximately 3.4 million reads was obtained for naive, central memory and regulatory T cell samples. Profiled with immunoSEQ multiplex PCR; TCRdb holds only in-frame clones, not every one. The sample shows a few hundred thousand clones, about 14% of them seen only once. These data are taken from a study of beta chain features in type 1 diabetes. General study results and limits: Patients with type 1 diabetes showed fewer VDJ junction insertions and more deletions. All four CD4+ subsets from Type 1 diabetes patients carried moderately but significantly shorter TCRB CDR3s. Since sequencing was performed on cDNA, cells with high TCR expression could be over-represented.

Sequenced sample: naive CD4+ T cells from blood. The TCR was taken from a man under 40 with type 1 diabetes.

CDR3 bases: TGCGCCAGCAGCCAAGCGACAGGGGTGTACCAAGAGACCCAGTACTTC. As protein: CASSQATGVYQETQYF. V usage is TRBV4-1 and J usage is TRBJ2-5; 8 nucleotides align to TRBD1. With 1 base clipped from V and 0 bases from J, the junction kept 4 bases outside the gene matches. Germline CDR1 reads MGHRA; CDR2 reads YSYEKL. This CDR3 contains 16 residues.